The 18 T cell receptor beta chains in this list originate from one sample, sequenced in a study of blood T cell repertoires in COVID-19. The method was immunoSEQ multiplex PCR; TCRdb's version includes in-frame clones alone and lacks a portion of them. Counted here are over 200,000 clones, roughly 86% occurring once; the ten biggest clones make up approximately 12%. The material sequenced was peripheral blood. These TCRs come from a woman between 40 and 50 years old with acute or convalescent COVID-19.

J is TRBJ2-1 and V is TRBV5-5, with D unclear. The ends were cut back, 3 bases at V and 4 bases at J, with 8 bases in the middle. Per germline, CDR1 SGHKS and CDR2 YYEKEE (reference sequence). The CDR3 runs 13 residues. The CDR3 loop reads CASSSTPYNEQFF. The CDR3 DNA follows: TGTGCCAGCAGCTCAACTCCTTACAATGAGCAGTTCTTC.

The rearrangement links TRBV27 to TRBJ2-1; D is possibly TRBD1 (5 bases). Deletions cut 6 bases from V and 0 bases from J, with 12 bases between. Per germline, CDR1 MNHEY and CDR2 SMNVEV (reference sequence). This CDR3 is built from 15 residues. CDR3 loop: CASSIGASSYNEQFF. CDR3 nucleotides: TGTGCCAGCAGCATTGGGGCTAGCTCCTACAATGAGCAGTTCTTC.

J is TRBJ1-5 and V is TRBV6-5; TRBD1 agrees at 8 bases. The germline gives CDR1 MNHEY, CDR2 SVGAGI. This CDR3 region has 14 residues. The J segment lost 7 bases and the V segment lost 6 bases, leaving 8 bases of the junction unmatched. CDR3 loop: CASRRTGNHQPQHF. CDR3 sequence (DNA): TGTGCCAGCAGAAGGACAGGGAATCACCAGCCCCAGCATTTT.

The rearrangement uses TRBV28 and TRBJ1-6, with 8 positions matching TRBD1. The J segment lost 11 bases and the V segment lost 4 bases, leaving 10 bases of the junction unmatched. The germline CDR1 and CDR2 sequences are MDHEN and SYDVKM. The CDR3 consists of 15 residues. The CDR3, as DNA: TGTGCCAGCAGTTCATCCGGACAGGGTAGAACACCCCTCCACTTT. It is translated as CASSSSGQGRTPLHF.

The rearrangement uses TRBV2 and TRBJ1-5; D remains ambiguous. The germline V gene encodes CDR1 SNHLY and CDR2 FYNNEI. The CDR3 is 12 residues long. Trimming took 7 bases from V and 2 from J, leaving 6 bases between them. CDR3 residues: CASTPGNQPQHF. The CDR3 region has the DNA TGTGCCAGCACCCCGGGCAATCAGCCCCAGCATTTT.

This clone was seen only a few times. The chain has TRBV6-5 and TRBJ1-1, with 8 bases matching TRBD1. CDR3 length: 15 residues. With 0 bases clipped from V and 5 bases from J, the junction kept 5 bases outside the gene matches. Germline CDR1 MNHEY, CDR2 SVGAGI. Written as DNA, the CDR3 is TGTGCCAGCAGTTACTCCAGGACAGGGCGTACTGAAGCTTTCTTT. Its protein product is CASSYSRTGRTEAFF.

In DNA form, the CDR3 reads TGTGCCAGCAGCTTGGTCGGGCAAGAGACCCAGTACTTC. Its translation: CASSLVGQETQYF. V usage is TRBV5-4 and J usage is TRBJ2-5; no reliable D call. CDR1 is SGHNT and CDR2 is YYREEE in the germline V gene (reference sequence). Deletions cut 0 bases from V and 2 bases from J, with 5 bases between. The CDR3 consists of 13 residues.

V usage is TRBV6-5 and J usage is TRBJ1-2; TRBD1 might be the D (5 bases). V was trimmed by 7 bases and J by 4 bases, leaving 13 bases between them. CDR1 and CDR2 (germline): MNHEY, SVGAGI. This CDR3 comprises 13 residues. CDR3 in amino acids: CASIKGEVYGYTF. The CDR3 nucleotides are TGTGCCAGCATTAAAGGGGAGGTCTATGGCTACACCTTC.

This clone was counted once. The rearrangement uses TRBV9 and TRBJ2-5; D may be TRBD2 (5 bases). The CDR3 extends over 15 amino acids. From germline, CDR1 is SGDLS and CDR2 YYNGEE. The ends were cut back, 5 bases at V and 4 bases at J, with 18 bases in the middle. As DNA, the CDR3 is TGTGCCAGCAGTAGATCTCAGGACCGGGGAGAGACCCAGTACTTC. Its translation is CASSRSQDRGETQYF.

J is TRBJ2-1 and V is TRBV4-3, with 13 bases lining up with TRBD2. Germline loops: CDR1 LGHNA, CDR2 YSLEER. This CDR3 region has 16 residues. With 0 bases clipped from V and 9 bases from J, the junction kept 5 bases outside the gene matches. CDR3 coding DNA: TGCGCCAGCAGCCAAGATTTTGGGACTAGCGGGATTGAGCAGTTCTTC. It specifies CASSQDFGTSGIEQFF.

The CDR3, as DNA: TGTGCCAGCAGCTTGGGTCGTGGGGGCGGAAATGAGCAGTTCTTC. Its protein product is CASSLGRGGGNEQFF. The rearrangement joins TRBV5-6 to TRBJ2-1; the D gene is possibly TRBD1 (6 bases). The CDR3 has 15 residues. V was trimmed by 0 bases and J by 7 bases, leaving 14 bases between them. CDR1 and CDR2 from the germline V gene are SGHDT and YYEEEE.

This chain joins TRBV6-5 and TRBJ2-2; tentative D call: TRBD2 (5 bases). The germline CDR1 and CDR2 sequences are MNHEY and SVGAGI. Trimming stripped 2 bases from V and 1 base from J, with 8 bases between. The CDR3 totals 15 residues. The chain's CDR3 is CASSYPAGNTGELFF. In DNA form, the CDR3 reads TGTGCCAGCAGTTACCCCGCGGGGAACACCGGGGAGCTGTTTTTT.

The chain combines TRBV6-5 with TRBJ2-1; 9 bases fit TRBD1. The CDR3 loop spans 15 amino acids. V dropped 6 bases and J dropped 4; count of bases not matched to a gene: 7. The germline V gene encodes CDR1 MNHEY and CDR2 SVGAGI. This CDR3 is CASRADRGWYNEQFF. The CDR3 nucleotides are TGTGCCAGCAGAGCCGACAGGGGGTGGTACAATGAGCAGTTCTTC.

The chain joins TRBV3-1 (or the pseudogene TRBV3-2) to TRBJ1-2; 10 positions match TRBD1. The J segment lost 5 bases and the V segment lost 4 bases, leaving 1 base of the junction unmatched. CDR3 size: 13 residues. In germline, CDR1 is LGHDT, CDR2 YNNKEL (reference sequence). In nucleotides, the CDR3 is TGTGCCAGCAGCCTGGACAGGGGGTATGGCTACACCTTC. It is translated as CASSLDRGYGYTF.

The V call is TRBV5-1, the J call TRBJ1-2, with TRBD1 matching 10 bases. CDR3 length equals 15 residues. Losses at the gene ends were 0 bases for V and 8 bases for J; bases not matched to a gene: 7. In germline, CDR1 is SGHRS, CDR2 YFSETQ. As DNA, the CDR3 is TGCGCCAGCAGCTTGGCTCCGGGACAGGGGTTCGGCTACACCTTC. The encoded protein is CASSLAPGQGFGYTF.

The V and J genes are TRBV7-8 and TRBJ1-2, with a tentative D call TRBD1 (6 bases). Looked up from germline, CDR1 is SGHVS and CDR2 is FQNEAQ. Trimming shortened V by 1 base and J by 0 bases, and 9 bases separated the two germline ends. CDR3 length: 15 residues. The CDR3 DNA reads TGTGCCAGCAGCTTAGGGGGGCCCTCTAACTATGGCTACACCTTC. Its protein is CASSLGGPSNYGYTF.

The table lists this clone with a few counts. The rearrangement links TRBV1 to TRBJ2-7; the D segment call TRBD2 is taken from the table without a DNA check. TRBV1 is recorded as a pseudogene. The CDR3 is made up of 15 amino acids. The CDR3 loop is CTSSRERASSREQYF. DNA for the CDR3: TGCACCAGCAGCAGGGAGCGGGCTAGTAGTCGCGAGCAGTACTTC.

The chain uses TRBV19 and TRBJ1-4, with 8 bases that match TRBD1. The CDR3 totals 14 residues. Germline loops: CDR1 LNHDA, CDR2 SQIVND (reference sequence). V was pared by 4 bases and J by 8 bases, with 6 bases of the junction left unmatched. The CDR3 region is CASSNPGGGEKLFF. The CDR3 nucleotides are TGTGCCAGTAGTAACCCAGGGGGCGGAGAAAAACTGTTTTTT.